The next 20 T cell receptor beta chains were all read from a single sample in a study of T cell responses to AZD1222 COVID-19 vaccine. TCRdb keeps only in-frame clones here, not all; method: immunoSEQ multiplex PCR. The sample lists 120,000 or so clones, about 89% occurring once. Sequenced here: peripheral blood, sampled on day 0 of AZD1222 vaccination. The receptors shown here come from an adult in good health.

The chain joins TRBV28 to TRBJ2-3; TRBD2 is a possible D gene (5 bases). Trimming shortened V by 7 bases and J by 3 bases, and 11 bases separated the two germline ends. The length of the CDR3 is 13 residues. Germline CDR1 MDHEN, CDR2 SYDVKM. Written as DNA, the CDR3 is TGTGCCAGCATCATGAGCGGAACAGATACGCAGTATTTT. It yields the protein CASIMSGTDTQYF.

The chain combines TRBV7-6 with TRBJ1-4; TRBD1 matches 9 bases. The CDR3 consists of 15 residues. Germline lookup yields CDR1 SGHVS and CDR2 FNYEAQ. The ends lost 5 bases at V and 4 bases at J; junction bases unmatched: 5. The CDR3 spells CASSPDRGFNEKLFF. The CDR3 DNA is TGTGCCAGCAGCCCGGACAGGGGCTTTAATGAAAAACTGTTTTTT.

The CDR3 nucleotides read TGTGCCAGCAGCTTGGACTCGACCCTCTACAATGAGCAGTTCTTC. Amino acid sequence: CASSLDSTLYNEQFF. This chain links TRBV5-4 with TRBJ2-1; no clear D. Germline CDR1 SGHNT, CDR2 YYREEE (reference sequence). V lost 0 bases to trimming and J lost 3 bases, with 10 bases between them. The CDR3 is 15 amino acids.

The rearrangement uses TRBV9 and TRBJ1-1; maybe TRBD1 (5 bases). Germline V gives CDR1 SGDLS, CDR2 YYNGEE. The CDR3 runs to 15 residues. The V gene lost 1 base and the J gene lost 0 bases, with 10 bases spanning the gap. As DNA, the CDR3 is TGTGCCAGCAGCGTACAGGGCCAGATGAACACTGAAGCTTTCTTT. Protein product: CASSVQGQMNTEAFF.

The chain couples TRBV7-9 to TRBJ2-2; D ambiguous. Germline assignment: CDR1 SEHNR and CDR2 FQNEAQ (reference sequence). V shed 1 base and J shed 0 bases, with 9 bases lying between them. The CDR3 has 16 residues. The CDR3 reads CASSLGRAANTGELFF. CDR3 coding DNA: TGTGCCAGCAGCTTAGGAAGGGCAGCGAACACCGGGGAGCTGTTTTTT.

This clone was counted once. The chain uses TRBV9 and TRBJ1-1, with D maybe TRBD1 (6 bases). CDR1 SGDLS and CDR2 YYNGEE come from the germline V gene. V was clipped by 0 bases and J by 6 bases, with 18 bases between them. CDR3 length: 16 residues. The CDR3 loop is CASSVEGVRGDSEAFF. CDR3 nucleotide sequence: TGTGCCAGCAGCGTAGAGGGGGTAAGAGGGGACTCTGAAGCTTTCTTT. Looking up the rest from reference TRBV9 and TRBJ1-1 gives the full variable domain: DSGVTQTPKHLITATGQRVTLRCSPRSGDLSVYWYQQSLDQGLQFLIQYYNGEERAKGNILERFSAQQFPDLHSELNLSSLELGDSALYFCASSVEGVRGDSEAFFGQGTRLTVV.

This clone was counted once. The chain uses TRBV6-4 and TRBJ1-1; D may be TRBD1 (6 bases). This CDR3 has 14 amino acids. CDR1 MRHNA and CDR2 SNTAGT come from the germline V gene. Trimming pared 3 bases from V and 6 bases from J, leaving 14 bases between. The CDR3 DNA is TGTGCCAGCAGTGATCAGGGGATGAAGGCTGAAGCTTTCTTT. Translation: CASSDQGMKAEAFF.

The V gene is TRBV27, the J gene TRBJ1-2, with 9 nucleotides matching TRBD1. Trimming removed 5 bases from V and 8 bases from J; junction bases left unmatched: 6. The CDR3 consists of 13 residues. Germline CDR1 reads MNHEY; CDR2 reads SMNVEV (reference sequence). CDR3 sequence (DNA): TGTGCCAGCAGTCCACAGGGGGCTGGGGGCTACACCTTC. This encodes CASSPQGAGGYTF.

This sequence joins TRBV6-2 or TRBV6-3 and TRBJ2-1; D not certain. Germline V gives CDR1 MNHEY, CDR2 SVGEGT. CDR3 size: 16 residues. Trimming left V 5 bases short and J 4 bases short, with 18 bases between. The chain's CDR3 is CASSDEVGPTYNEQFF. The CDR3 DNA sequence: TGTGCCAGCAGTGACGAGGTGGGCCCTACATACAATGAGCAGTTCTTC.

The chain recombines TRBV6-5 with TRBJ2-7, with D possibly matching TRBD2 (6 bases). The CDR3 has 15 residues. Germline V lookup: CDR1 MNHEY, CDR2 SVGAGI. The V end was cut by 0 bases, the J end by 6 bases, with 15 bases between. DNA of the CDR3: TGTGCCAGCAGTTACTCGTCCGGGAGTGGGCGCGAGCAGTACTTC. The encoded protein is CASSYSSGSGREQYF.

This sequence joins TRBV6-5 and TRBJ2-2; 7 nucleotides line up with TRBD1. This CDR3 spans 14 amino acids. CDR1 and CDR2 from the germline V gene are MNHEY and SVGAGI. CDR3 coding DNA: TGTGCACTTCGACAGGGCATGATTTCCGGGGAGCTGTTTTTT. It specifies CALRQGMISGELFF.

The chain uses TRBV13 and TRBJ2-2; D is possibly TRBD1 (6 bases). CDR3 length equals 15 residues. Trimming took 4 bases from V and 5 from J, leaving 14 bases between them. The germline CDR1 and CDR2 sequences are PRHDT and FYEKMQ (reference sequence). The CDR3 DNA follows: TGTGCCAGCAGCTCAAGACAGGCCTGGACCGGGGAGCTGTTTTTT. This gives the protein CASSSRQAWTGELFF.

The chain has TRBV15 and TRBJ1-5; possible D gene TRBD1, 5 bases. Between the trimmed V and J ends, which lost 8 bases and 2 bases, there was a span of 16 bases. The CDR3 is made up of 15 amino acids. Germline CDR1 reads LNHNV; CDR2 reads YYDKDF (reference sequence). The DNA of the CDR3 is TGTGCCACCCGATCGGGACTCGAGGGCAATCAGCCCCAGCATTTT. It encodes CATRSGLEGNQPQHF. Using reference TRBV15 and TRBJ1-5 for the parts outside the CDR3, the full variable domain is DAMVIQNPRYQVTQFGKPVTLSCSQTLNHNVMYWYQQKSSQAPKLLFHYYDKDFNNEADTPDNFQSRRPNTSFCFLDIRSPGLGDTAMYLCATRSGLEGNQPQHFGDGTRLSIL.

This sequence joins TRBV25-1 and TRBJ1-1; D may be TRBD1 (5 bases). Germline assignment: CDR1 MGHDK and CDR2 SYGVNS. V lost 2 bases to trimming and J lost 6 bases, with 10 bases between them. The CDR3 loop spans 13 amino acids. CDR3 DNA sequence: TGTGCCAGCAGTGAAATTGCCAGGGCTGAAGCTTTCTTT. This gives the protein CASSEIARAEAFF.

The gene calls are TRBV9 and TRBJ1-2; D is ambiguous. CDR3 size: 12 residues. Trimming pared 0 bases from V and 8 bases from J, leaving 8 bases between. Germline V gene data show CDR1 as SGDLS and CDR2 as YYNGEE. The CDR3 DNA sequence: TGTGCCAGCAGCGTAGAGGCTGGGGGCTACACCTTC. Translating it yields CASSVEAGGYTF.

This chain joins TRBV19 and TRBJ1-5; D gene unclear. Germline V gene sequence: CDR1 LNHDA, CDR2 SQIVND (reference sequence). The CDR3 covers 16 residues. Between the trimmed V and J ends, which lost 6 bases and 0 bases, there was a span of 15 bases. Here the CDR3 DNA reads TGTGCCAGTAGGAAAGAACCGGCGGGTAGCAATCAGCCCCAGCATTTT. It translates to CASRKEPAGSNQPQHF.

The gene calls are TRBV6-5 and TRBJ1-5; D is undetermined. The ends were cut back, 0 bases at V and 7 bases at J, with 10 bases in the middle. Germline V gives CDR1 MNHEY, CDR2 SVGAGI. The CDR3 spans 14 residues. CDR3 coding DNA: TGTGCCAGCAGTTACTCGCCCAGTCACCAGCCCCAGCATTTT. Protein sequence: CASSYSPSHQPQHF.

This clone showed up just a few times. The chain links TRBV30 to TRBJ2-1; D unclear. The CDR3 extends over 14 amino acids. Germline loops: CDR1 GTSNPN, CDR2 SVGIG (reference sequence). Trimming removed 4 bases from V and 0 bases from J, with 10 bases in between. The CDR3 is CAWTAVHSYNEQFF. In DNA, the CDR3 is TGTGCCTGGACGGCGGTACACTCCTACAATGAGCAGTTCTTC.

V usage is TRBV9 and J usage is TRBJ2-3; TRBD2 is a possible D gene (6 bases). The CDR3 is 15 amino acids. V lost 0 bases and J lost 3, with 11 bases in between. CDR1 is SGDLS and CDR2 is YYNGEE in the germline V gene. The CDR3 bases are TGTGCCAGCAGCGTAGTGGAGGGGCTTACAGATACGCAGTATTTT. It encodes CASSVVEGLTDTQYF.

CDR3 bases: TGTGCCAGCAGCTCCTGGCCGGGACAGGGCTTCCATCAAATCACAGATACGCAGTATTTT. As protein: CASSSWPGQGFHQITDTQYF. The chain carries TRBV9 and TRBJ2-3, with 9 bases fitting TRBD1. CDR3 length equals 20 residues. After removal of 4 bases from V and 2 bases from J, the junction contained 20 bases not matched to a gene. Germline V gene sequence: CDR1 SGDLS, CDR2 YYNGEE. Variable domain in full (rest from reference TRBV9 and TRBJ2-3): DSGVTQTPKHLITATGQRVTLRCSPRSGDLSVYWYQQSLDQGLQFLIQYYNGEERAKGNILERFSAQQFPDLHSELNLSSLELGDSALYFCASSSWPGQGFHQITDTQYFGPGTRLTVL.